A single sample gave rise to the 18 T cell receptor beta chains below, sequenced in a study of long-term antiretroviral therapy in people with HIV. Version v3.0 of the immunoSEQ assay ran at survey level. Clones were sequenced by immunoSEQ multiplex PCR, and TCRdb holds only the in-frame ones, with some missing. Seen here are some 28,000 clones, roughly 83% observed once, and the top ten hold roughly a tenth. The sequencing here drew on unsorted PBMCs, taken almost 2.9 years after starting antiretroviral therapy. Source of these receptors: a man aged 25-45 years with HIV.

V is TRBV6-5 and J is TRBJ1-1; D is unclear. The germline V gene has CDR1 MNHEY and CDR2 SVGAGI. The V and J ends lost 7 bases and 4 bases respectively, with 13 bases between them. This CDR3 region has 13 residues. The CDR3 region has the DNA TGTGCCAGCACCCCGGGGTTCGGCACTGAAGCTTTCTTT. Protein product: CASTPGFGTEAFF.

This clone was observed once. The chain employs TRBV5-6 and TRBJ2-3; 7 positions agree with TRBD2. Trimming removed 0 bases from V and 6 bases from J; junction bases left unmatched: 10. CDR3 length: 16 residues. Germline V lookup: CDR1 SGHDT, CDR2 YYEEEE. DNA for the CDR3: TGTGCCAGCAGCTTGGCGGGAGGCTCGGGTTGGGATACGCAGTATTTT. This sequence encodes CASSLAGGSGWDTQYF. The whole variable domain, filled in from reference TRBV5-6 and TRBJ2-3, reads DAGVTQSPTHLIKTRGQQVTLRCSPKSGHDTVSWYQQALGQGPQFIFQYYEEEERQRGNFPDRFSGHQFPNYSSELNVNALLLGDSALYLCASSLAGGSGWDTQYFGPGTRLTVL.

The chain joins TRBV27 to TRBJ1-4, with a tentative D call TRBD1 (5 bases). Germline CDR1 and CDR2: MNHEY and SMNVEV (reference sequence). The CDR3 is 15 amino acids. V was shortened by 0 bases and J by 3 bases, with 8 bases between the two germline ends. This CDR3 reads CASSLSRGANEKLFF. The CDR3, as DNA: TGTGCCAGCAGTTTATCGAGAGGGGCTAATGAAAAACTGTTTTTT.

The V and J genes are TRBV27 and TRBJ1-1; possibly TRBD1 for D (5 bases). The CDR3 runs 13 residues. From germline, CDR1 is MNHEY and CDR2 SMNVEV (reference sequence). V lost 10 bases and J 0 bases, leaving 12 bases between the germline ends. The CDR3 is CATRESLNTEAFF. DNA of the CDR3: TGTGCCACCAGGGAAAGCTTGAACACTGAAGCTTTCTTT.

The chain couples TRBV6-6 to TRBJ2-1; 9 bases agree with TRBD1. J gave up 7 bases and V 6 bases, and 7 bases lay outside the gene matches. Germline CDR1 reads MNHNY; CDR2 reads SVGAGI (reference sequence). CDR3 length: 14 residues. Here the CDR3 reads CASSPGQGGNEQFF. The CDR3 nucleotides are TGTGCCAGCAGCCCGGGACAGGGTGGAAATGAGCAGTTCTTC.

The chain is built from TRBV5-1 and TRBJ2-7; D is perhaps TRBD1 or TRBD2 (5 bases each). Trimming pared 4 bases from V and 6 bases from J, leaving 17 bases between. Germline V gene sequence: CDR1 SGHRS, CDR2 YFSETQ. This CDR3 comprises 14 residues. CDR3 DNA sequence: TGCGCCAGCAGCCCTATCGGGGCAACCGGCGAGCAGTACTTC. Protein sequence: CASSPIGATGEQYF.

The chain uses TRBV9 and TRBJ1-6, with 8 bases lining up with TRBD1. The CDR3 runs 15 residues. CDR1 and CDR2 from the germline V gene are SGDLS and YYNGEE. V gave up 4 bases and J gave up 7 bases; unmatched junction bases: 7. CDR3 DNA sequence: TGTGCCAGCAGCCCCTCGGACAGGGTGAATTCACCCCTCCACTTT. Amino acids: CASSPSDRVNSPLHF.

This rearrangement joins TRBV6-5 to TRBJ2-1; a weak D match, TRBD1 (6 bases). Trimming stripped 3 bases from V and 5 bases from J, with 8 bases between. The CDR3 spans 13 residues. Per the germline V gene, CDR1 is MNHEY and CDR2 is SVGAGI. CDR3 in DNA: TGTGCCAGCAGTTATGCAGGGGACAATGAGCAGTTCTTC. Protein: CASSYAGDNEQFF.

The CDR3 region is CAYREGITQYF. In nucleotides, the CDR3 is TGTGCCTACAGGGAGGGTATAACCCAGTACTTC. This chain uses TRBV30 with TRBJ2-5, with TRBD2 as a possible D gene (7 bases). The V and J ends lost 7 bases and 8 bases respectively, with 14 bases between them. The CDR3 has 11 amino acids. CDR1 GTSNPN and CDR2 SVGIG come from the germline V gene (reference sequence). Complete variable domain (other parts from reference TRBV30 and TRBJ2-5): SQTIHQWPATLVQPVGSPLSLECTVEGTSNPNLYWYRQAAGRGLQLLFYSVGIGQISSEVPQNLSASRPQDRQFILSSKKLLLSDSGFYLCAYREGITQYFGPGTRLLVL.

V usage is TRBV30 and J usage is TRBJ1-5; TRBD1 is a possible D gene (5 bases). The CDR3 is 16 amino acids. From germline, CDR1 is GTSNPN and CDR2 SVGIG (reference sequence). Between the trimmed V and J ends, which lost 2 bases and 2 bases, there was a span of 16 bases. The CDR3 is CAWSYGARDGNQPQHF. CDR3 in DNA: TGTGCCTGGAGTTATGGGGCTAGGGACGGCAATCAGCCCCAGCATTTT.

The sample holds a few counts of this clone. This chain links TRBV6-4 with TRBJ2-7; the match to TRBD2 covers 8 bases. There are 14 residues in the CDR3. Trimming at V came to 7 bases and at J to 11 bases, leaving 16 bases not matched to a gene. The germline V gene has CDR1 MRHNA and CDR2 SNTAGT. The CDR3 spells CASTFTSGNRSEYF. DNA of the CDR3: TGTGCCAGCACGTTTACTAGCGGCAACCGATCGGAGTACTTC.

The CDR3 sequence is CASSLRRNTEAFF. The CDR3 region has the DNA TGTGCCAGCAGCTTAAGGAGGAACACTGAAGCTTTCTTT. The genes are TRBV13 and TRBJ1-1; D gene ambiguous. Trimming shortened V by 2 bases and J by 1 base, and 5 bases separated the two germline ends. The length of the CDR3 is 13 residues. In germline, CDR1 is PRHDT, CDR2 FYEKMQ (reference sequence).

The chain employs TRBV7-3 and TRBJ2-5; 10 nucleotides line up with TRBD2. Germline assignment: CDR1 SGHTA and CDR2 FQGTGA. The J segment lost 5 bases and the V segment lost 5 bases, leaving 5 bases of the junction unmatched. The CDR3 has 14 amino acids. CDR3 amino acids: CASSSSGGTETQYF. DNA for the CDR3: TGTGCCAGCAGCAGTAGCGGGGGGACGGAGACCCAGTACTTC. Together with reference TRBV7-3 and TRBJ2-5, the CDR3 gives the full variable domain: GAGVSQTPSNKVTEKGKYVELRCDPISGHTALYWYRQSLGQGPEFLIYFQGTGAADDSGLPNDRFFAVRPEGSVSTLKIQRTERGDSAVYLCASSSSGGTETQYFGPGTRLLVL.

The genes are TRBV30 and TRBJ2-3, with D uncertain. The CDR3 consists of 16 residues. Trimming took off 2 bases at V and 1 base at J, with 16 bases between the two ends. The V gene's germline CDR1 is GTSNPN and CDR2 SVGIG (reference sequence). The CDR3 loop is CAWSRQPTYRTDTQYF. CDR3 coding DNA: TGTGCCTGGAGTCGACAACCAACATATCGCACAGATACGCAGTATTTT.

The count of this clone is one. The rearrangement links TRBV5-5 to TRBJ1-5, with D tentatively TRBD1 (6 bases). The CDR3 extends over 15 amino acids. V gave up 0 bases and J gave up 4 bases, with 11 bases separating them. The V gene's germline CDR1 is SGHKS and CDR2 YYEKEE (reference sequence). This CDR3 reads CASSLGGQGNQPQHF. CDR3 bases: TGTGCCAGCAGCTTGGGTGGGCAGGGGAATCAGCCCCAGCATTTT. Full variable domain (missing parts from reference TRBV5-5 and TRBJ1-5): DAGVTQSPTHLIKTRGQQVTLRCSPISGHKSVSWYQQVLGQGPQFIFQYYEKEERGRGNFPDRFSARQFPNYSSELNVNALLLGDSALYLCASSLGGQGNQPQHFGDGTRLSIL.

The chain's CDR3 is CASSQEGRRADTQYF. The CDR3 DNA is TGCGCCAGCAGCCAAGAGGGGCGGAGGGCAGATACGCAGTATTTT. The rearrangement links TRBV4-1 to TRBJ2-3; maybe TRBD2 (6 bases). There are 15 residues in the CDR3. The V gene's germline CDR1 is MGHRA and CDR2 YSYEKL. Deletions cut 0 bases from V and 4 bases from J, with 11 bases between.

This chain joins TRBV19 and TRBJ1-5, with TRBD1 identical over 8 bases. With 4 bases clipped from V and 0 bases from J, the junction kept 8 bases outside the gene matches. This CDR3 spans 17 amino acids. Germline V gene data show CDR1 as LNHDA and CDR2 as SQIVND (reference sequence). For the CDR3, the DNA is TGTGCCAGTAGTACAGGGGGCATCACGTATAGCAATCAGCCCCAGCATTTT. It codes for CASSTGGITYSNQPQHF.

Regarding this clone: The conserved phenylalanine or tryptophan is not found at the CDR3 terminus, so this likely reflects a read error. It is unclear where the CDR3 begins or ends on the DNA, so no DNA is shown, and the CDR3 is as TCRdb lists it. This rearrangement joins TRBV20-1 to TRBJ1-2. Germline V gene data show CDR1 as DFQATT and CDR2 as SNEGSKA (reference sequence). The CDR3 totals 10 residues, both ends included. This CDR3 reads CSARDGAGIM.